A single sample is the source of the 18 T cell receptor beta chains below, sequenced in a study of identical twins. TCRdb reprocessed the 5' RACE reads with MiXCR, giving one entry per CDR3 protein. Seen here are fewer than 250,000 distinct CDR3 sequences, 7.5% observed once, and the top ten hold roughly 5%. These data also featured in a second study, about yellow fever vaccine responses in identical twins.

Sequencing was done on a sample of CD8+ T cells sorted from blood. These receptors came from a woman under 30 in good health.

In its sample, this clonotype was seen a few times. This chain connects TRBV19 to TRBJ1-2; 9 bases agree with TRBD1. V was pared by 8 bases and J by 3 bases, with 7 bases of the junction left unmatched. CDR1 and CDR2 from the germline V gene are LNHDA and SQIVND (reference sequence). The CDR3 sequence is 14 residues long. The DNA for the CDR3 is TGTGCCAGTGCCCACAGGGGGCGCGACTATGGCTACACCTTC. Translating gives CASAHRGRDYGYTF.

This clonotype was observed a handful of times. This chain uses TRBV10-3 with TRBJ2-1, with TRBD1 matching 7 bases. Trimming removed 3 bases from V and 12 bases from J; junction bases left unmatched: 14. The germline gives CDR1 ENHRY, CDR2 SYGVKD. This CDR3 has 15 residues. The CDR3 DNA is TGTGCCATCAGTGACGTAGGACAGGTTGAAAGGGGGCAGTTCTTC. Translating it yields CAISDVGQVERGQFF.

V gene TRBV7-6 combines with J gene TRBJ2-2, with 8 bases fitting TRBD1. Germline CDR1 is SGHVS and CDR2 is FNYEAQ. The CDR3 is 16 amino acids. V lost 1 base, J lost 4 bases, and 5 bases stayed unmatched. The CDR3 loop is CASSLEAGGRTGELFF. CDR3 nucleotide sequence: TGTGCCAGCAGCTTAGAGGCAGGGGGCCGCACCGGGGAGCTGTTTTTT.

The CDR3 is CASGLGSFEQYF. The CDR3 nucleotides read TGTGCCAGCGGGCTAGGATCTTTCGAGCAGTACTTC. The chain combines TRBV28 with TRBJ2-7; D is unresolved. CDR1 is MDHEN, CDR2 SYDVKM, per germline. The length of the CDR3 is 12 residues. The V gene lost 8 bases and the J gene lost 6 bases, with 14 bases spanning the gap.

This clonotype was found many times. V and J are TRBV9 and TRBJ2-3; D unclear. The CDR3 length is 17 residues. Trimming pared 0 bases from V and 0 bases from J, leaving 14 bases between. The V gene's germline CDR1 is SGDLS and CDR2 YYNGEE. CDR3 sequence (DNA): TGTGCCAGCAGCGTAGGAGGTGGGTTGGGTAGCACAGATACGCAGTATTTT. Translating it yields CASSVGGGLGSTDTQYF. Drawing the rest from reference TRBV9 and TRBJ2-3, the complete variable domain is DSGVTQTPKHLITATGQRVTLRCSPRSGDLSVYWYQQSLDQGLQFLIQYYNGEERAKGNILERFSAQQFPDLHSELNLSSLELGDSALYFCASSVGGGLGSTDTQYFGPGTRLTVL.

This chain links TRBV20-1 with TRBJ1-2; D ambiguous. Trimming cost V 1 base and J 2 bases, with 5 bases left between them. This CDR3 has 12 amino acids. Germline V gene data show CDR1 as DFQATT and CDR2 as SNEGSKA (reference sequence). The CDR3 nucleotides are TGCAGTGCTAGAGTAGTGAACTATGGCTACACCTTC. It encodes CSARVVNYGYTF.

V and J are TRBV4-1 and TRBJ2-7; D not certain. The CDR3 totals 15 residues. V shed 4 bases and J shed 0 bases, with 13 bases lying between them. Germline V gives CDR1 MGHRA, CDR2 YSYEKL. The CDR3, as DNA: TGCGCCAGCAGCCTAGACCCGACTGCCTCCTACGAGCAGTACTTC. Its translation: CASSLDPTASYEQYF.

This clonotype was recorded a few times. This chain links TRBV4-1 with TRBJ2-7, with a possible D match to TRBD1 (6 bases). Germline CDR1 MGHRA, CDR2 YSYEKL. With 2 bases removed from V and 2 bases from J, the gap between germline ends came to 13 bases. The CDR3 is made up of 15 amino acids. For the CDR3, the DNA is TGCGCCAGCAGCCAAACCCCGACAGGCACCTACGAGCAGTACGTC. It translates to CASSQTPTGTYEQYV.

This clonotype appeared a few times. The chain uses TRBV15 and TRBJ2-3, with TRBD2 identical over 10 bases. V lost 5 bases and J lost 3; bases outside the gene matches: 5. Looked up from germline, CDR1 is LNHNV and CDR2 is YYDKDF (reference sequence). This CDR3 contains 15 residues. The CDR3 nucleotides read TGTGCCACCAGCCCCAGGACTAGCGGAACAGATACGCAGTATTTT. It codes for CATSPRTSGTDTQYF.

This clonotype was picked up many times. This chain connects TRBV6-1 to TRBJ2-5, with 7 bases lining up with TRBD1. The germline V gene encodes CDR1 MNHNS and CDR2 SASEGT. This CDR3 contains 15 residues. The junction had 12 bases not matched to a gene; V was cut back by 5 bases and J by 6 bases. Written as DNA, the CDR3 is TGTGCCAGCAGTCCCGTTGGGACAGCTCAAAAGACCCAGTACTTC. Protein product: CASSPVGTAQKTQYF.

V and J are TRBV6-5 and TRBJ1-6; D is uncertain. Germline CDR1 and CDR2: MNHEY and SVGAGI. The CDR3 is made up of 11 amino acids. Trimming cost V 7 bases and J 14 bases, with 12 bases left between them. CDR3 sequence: CASTSDLTLHF. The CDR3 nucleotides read TGTGCCAGCACCTCCGACTTGACCCTCCACTTT.

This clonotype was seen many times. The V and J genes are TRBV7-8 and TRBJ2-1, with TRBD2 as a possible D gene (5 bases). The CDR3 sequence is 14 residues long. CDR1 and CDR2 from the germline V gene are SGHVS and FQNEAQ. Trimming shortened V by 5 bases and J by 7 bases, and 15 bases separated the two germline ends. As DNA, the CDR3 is TGTGCCAGCAGCCCTTGGTCCGGGAATAATGAGCAGTTCTTC. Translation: CASSPWSGNNEQFF.

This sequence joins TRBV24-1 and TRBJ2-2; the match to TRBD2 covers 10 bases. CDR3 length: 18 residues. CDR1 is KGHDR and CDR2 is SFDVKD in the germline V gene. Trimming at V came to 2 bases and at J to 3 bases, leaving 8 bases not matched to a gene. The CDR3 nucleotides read TGTGCCACCAGTGATTATAGCCCCGGACTAGCGGACACCGGGGAGCTGTTTTTT. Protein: CATSDYSPGLADTGELFF.

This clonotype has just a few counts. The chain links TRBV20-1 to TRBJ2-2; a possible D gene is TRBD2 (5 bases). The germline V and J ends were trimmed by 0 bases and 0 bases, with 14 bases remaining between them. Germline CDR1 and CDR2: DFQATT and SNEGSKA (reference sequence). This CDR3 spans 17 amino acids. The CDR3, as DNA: TGCAGTGCTAGAGATCGCGAGGGCGTGACGAACACCGGGGAGCTGTTTTTT. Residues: CSARDREGVTNTGELFF.

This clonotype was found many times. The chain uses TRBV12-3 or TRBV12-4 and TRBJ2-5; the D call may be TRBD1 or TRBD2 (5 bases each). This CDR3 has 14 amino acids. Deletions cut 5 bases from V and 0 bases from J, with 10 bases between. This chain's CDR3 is CASSPGTDQETQYF. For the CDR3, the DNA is TGTGCCAGCAGTCCAGGGACGGACCAAGAGACCCAGTACTTC.

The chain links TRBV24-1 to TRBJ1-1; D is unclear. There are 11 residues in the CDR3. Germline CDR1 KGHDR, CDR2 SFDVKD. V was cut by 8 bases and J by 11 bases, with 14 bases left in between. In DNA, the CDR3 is TGTGCCACCACCTCCGGGGTACGGGCTTTCTTT. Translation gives CATTSGVRAFF.

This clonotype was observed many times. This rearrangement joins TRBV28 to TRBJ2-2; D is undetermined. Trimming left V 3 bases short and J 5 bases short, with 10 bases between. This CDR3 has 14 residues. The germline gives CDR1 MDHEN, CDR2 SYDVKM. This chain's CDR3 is CASSFRPGTGELFF. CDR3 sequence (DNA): TGTGCCAGCAGTTTTCGCCCGGGTACCGGGGAGCTGTTTTTT. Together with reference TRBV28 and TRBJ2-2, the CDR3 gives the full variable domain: DVKVTQSSRYLVKRTGEKVFLECVQDMDHENMFWYRQDPGLGLRLIYFSYDVKMKEKGDIPEGYSVSREKKERFSLILESASTNQTSMYLCASSFRPGTGELFFGEGSRLTVL.

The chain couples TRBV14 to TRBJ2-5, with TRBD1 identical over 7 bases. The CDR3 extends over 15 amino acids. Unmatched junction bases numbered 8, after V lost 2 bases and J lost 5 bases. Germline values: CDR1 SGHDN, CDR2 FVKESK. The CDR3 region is CASSQSSSTGETQYF. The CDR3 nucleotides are TGTGCCAGCAGCCAATCCTCCTCGACAGGGGAGACCCAGTACTTC.